This paragraph reports one TCR beta chain. As originally analysed: Amplification of reference gene primers was used by the study to estimate nucleated cell counts. Repertoires were generated with immunoSEQ multiplex PCR, while TCRdb's copy carries only in-frame clones and drops some. That table furnishes V, J and clone size, whereas the DNA furnished D and trimming. The sample has approximately 75,000 clones; approximately 80% are singletons. Per the germline V gene, CDR1 is SNHLY and CDR2 is FYNNEI. The V gene lost 10 bases and the J gene lost 9 bases, with 24 bases spanning the gap. The CDR3 length is 14 residues. The data derive from a study of blood T cell repertoires in COVID-19. Study overall: Donors in the United States, Italy and Spain gave samples during acute or convalescent COVID-19. From T cells, B-cell-depleted T cells, or PBMCs came the material, which was cDNA or gDNA.

The rearrangement links TRBV2 to TRBJ1-2, with unresolved D. The sample consisted of peripheral blood. The receptor was isolated from a woman in her forties or fifties with acute or convalescent COVID-19. CDR3 coding DNA: TGTGCCACCAACACCCTCGCCCCCCGGGGTAGCTACACCTTC. This sequence encodes CATNTLAPRGSYTF.